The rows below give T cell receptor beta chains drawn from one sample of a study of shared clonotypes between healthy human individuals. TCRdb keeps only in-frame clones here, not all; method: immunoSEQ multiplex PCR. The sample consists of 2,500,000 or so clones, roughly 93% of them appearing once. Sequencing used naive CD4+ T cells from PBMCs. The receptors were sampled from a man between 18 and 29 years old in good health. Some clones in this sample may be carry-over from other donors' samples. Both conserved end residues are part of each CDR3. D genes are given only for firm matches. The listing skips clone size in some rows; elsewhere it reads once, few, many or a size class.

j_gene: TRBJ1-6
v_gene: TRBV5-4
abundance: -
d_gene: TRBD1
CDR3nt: TGTGCCAGCAGCTTGGACAGGGGAGGTTCACCCCTCCACTTT
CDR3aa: CASSLDRGGSPLHF

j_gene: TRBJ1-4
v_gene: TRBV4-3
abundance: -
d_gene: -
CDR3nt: TGCGCCAGCAGCCAAGCGCCTAATGAAAAACTGTTTTTT
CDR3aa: CASSQAPNEKLFF

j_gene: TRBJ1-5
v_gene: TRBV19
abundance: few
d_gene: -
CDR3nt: TGTGCCAGTAGTATAGATCAGCGTCAGCCCCAGCATTTT
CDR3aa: CASSIDQRQPQHF

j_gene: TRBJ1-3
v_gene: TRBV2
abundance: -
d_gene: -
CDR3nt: TGTGCCAGCACCAGATCAGGGTTGGATGGAAACACCATATATTTT
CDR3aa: CASTRSGLDGNTIYF

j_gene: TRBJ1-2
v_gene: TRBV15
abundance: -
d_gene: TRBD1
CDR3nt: TGTGCCACCAGCAGAGTTCTACAAAGTGGGACAGGGGGTCGGGGAGGCTACACCTTC
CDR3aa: CATSRVLQSGTGGRGGYTF

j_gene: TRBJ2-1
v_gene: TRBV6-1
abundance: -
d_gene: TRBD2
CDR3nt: TGTGCCAGCAGCGGACTTAGCGGGAGGAACAATGAGCAGTTCTTC
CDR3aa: CASSGLSGRNNEQFF

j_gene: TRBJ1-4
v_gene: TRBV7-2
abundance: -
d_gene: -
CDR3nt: TGTGCCAGCAGCTTGAGTATGGCGGAAAAACTGTTTTTT
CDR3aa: CASSLSMAEKLFF

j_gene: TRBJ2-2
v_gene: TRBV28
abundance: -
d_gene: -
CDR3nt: TGTGCCAGCAGTCTAGCGTCAGGGGAGCTGTTTTTT
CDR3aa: CASSLASGELFF

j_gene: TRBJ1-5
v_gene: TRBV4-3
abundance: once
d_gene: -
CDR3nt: TGCGCCAGCAGCCAAGGTGCCGATCAGCCCCAGCATTTT
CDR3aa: CASSQGADQPQHF

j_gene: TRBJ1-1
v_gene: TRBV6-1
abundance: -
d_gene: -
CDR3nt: TGTGCCAGCAGTGTGCGGGGTCGGAACGGTGAAGCTTTCTTT
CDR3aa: CASSVRGRNGEAFF

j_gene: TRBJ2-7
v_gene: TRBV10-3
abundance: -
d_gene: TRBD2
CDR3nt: TGTGCCATCAAGGGAGGGCCGAGCTCCTACGAGCAGTACTTC
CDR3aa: CAIKGGPSSYEQYF

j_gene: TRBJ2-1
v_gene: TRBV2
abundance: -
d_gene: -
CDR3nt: TGTGCCAGCAGCGTCTTGCGGGGCCGGGCGAATGAGCAGTTCTTC
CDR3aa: CASSVLRGRANEQFF

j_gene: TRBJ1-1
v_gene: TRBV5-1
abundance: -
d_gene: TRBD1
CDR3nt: TGCGCCAGCAGCTTGTCCCCCCCCGGGACAGTTAGTATCACTGAAGCTTTCTTT
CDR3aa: CASSLSPPGTVSITEAFF

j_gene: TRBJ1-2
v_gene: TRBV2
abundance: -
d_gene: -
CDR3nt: TGTGCCTGCAAGGTACAAGTCTTGGATGGCTACACCTTC
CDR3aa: CACKVQVLDGYTF

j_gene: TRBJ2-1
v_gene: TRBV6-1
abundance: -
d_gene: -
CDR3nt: TGTGCCAGCAGTGAAGCGGTGCTTTCGTACAATGAGCAGTTCTTC
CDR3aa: CASSEAVLSYNEQFF

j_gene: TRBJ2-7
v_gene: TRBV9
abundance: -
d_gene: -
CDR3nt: TGTGCCAGCAGCACCTCCGGGACAATGGCCTACGAGCAGTACTTC
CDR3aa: CASSTSGTMAYEQYF

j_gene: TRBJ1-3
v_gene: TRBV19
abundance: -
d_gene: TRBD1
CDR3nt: TGTGCCAGTAGTATGGGACAGCCGATCCGTGGTTACACCATATATTTT
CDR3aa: CASSMGQPIRGYTIYF

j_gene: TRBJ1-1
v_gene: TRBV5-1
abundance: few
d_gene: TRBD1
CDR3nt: TGCGCCAGCAGCTACGGACAGGGGAACACTGAAGCTTTCTTT
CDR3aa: CASSYGQGNTEAFF

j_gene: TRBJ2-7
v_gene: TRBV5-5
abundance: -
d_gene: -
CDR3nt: TGTGCCAACTTAGAACCACGCTCTTCCTACGAGCAGTACTTC
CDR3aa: CANLEPRSSYEQYF

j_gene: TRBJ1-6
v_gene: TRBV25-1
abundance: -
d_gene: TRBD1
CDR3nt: TGTGCCAGCAGTGAATATCGGACAGGGGCGAATTCACCCCTCCACTTT
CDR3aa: CASSEYRTGANSPLHF

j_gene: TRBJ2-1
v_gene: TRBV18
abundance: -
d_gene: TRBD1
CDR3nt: TGTGCCAGCTCACGCCGACAGGGGGAGGACAATGAGCAGTTCTTC
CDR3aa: CASSRRQGEDNEQFF

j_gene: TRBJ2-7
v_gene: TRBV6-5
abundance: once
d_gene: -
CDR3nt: TGTGCCAGCAGTTACTCCAGGGGACAATCCTACGAGCAGTACTTC
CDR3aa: CASSYSRGQSYEQYF

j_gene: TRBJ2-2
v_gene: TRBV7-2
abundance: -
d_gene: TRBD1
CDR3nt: TGTGCCAGCAGCAACCCGGGACAGAGCACCGGGGAGCTGTTTTTT
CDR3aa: CASSNPGQSTGELFF

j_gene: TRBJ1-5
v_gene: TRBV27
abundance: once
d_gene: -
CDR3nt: TGTGCCAGCAGTTCCTTACAGAGGGGAAGGTGGCGCAATCAGCCCCAGCATTTT
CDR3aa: CASSSLQRGRWRNQPQHF

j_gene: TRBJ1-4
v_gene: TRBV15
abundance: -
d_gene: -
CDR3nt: TGTGCCACCAGCAGAGATCCGACACCGGTCAATGAAAAACTGTTTTTT
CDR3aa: CATSRDPTPVNEKLFF

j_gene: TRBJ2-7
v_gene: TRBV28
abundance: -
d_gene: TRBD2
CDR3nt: TGTGCCAGCAGTCTGATGGGACTAGCGGGATACGAGCAGTACTTC
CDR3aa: CASSLMGLAGYEQYF

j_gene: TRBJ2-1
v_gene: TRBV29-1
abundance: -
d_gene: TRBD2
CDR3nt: TGCAGCTCTCGGGGGGGCGGACGGGAGGGATACAATGAGCAGTTCTTC
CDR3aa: CSSRGGGREGYNEQFF

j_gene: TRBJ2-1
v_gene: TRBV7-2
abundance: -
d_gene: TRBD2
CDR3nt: TGTGCCAGCAGCTTAACCGGGACTAGCGGATACAATGAGCAGTTCTTC
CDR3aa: CASSLTGTSGYNEQFF

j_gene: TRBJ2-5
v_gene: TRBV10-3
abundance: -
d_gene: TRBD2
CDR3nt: TGTGCCATCAGTGAGTCGTTTGGACTAGCGGGAGAACTGGAGACCCAGTACTTC
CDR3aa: CAISESFGLAGELETQYF